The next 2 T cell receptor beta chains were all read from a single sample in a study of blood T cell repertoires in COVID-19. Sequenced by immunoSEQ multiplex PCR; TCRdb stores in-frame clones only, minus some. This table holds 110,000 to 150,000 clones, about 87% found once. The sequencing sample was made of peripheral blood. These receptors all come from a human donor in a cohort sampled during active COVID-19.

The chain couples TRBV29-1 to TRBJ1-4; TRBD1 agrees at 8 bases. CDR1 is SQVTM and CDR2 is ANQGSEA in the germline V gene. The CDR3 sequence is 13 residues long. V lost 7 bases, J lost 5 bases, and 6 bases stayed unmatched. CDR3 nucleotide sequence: TGCAGCGCTGGGACAGGAAGGAATGAAAAACTGTTTTTT. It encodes CSAGTGRNEKLFF.

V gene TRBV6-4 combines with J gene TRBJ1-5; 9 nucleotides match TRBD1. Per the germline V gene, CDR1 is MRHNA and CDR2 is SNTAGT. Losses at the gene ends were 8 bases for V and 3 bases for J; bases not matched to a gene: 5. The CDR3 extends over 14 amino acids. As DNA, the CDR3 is TGTGCCAGCGACAGGGGGTTTGACAATCAGCCCCAGCATTTT. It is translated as CASDRGFDNQPQHF.